These T cell receptor beta chains were read from a single sample in a study of response to subunit inactivated influenza vaccine. TCRdb itself ran the RT-PCR reads through MiXCR, one entry per CDR3 protein. The sample includes roughly 620,000 distinct CDR3 sequences, roughly 10% of them seen just once. Another study also made use of these data, one on T cells expressing NK-cell markers.

The material sequenced was PBMCs from blood, taken on the day of vaccination. These receptor sequences come from a man aged 45-65 years who received an inactivated influenza vaccine. Each CDR3 is given with its conserved first and last residue. The D gene is left open where the match is weak. The listing skips clone size in some rows; elsewhere it reads once, few, many or a size class.

D	length	V	size	J	CDR3	DNA
.	14	TRBV27	many	TRBJ1-1	CASSYQAMNTEAFF	TGTGCCAGCAGTTATCAGGCAATGAACACTGAAGCTTTCTTT
TRBD1	16	TRBV28	.	TRBJ1-2	CASSLEGTAFNYGYTF	TGTGCCAGCAGTTTGGAAGGGACAGCTTTTAACTATGGCTACACCTTC
.	14	TRBV5-6	.	TRBJ2-5	CASSLVGPGETQYF	TGTGCCAGCAGCTTGGTTGGACCGGGAGAGACCCAGTACTTC
.	15	TRBV12-3/TRBV12-4	.	TRBJ2-2	CASSLRSGVGGELFF	TGTGCCAGCAGTTTAAGGTCAGGGGTCGGCGGGGAGCTGTTTTTT
.	14	TRBV12-3/TRBV12-4	many	TRBJ2-2	CASSGTLGTGELFF	TGTGCCAGCAGCGGGACGCTGGGCACCGGGGAGCTGTTTTTT
.	16	TRBV7-2	.	TRBJ2-7	CASSRSPGPDSYEQYF	TGTGCCAGCAGCCGTTCCCCAGGGCCGGACTCCTACGAGCAGTACTTC
.	14	TRBV12-3/TRBV12-4	few	TRBJ2-7	CASSLDRRPYEQYF	TGTGCCAGCAGTTTAGACAGGAGGCCCTACGAGCAGTACTTC
.	15	TRBV20-1	many	TRBJ2-7	CSARDHLLSAYEQYF	TGCAGTGCTAGAGATCATCTTCTCTCTGCCTACGAGCAGTACTTC
.	10	TRBV25-1	.	TRBJ2-1	CASGYGEQFF	TGTGCCAGCGGCTACGGGGAGCAGTTCTTC
.	14	TRBV5-1	.	TRBJ1-1	CASSLGGVGTEAFF	TGCGCCAGCAGCTTGGGAGGGGTCGGGACTGAAGCTTTCTTT
TRBD2	15	TRBV5-1	.	TRBJ2-1	CASSPSGRPVNEQFF	TGCGCCAGCAGCCCCAGCGGGAGGCCGGTCAATGAGCAGTTCTTC
.	15	TRBV5-1	few	TRBJ1-4	CASSPLGTRNEKLFF	TGCGCCAGCAGCCCACTCGGGACGAGGAATGAAAAACTGTTTTTT
TRBD1	16	TRBV7-8	.	TRBJ1-5	CASSVRDSPSNQPQHF	TGTGCCAGCAGCGTTCGGGACAGCCCCTCCAATCAGCCCCAGCATTTT
TRBD2	14	TRBV20-1	few	TRBJ2-3	CSAQGVGGADTQYF	TGCAGTGCTCAGGGCGTGGGGGGGGCAGATACGCAGTATTTT
TRBD2	15	TRBV29-1	.	TRBJ2-1	CSVEPRLAVYNEQFF	TGCAGCGTTGAACCCCGACTAGCGGTTTACAATGAGCAGTTCTTC
TRBD1	13	TRBV14	few	TRBJ2-5	CASSLTGPETQYF	TGTGCCAGCAGCTTGACAGGGCCCGAGACCCAGTACTTC
TRBD2	15	TRBV5-1	few	TRBJ2-3	CASSRGGGTTDTQYF	TGCGCCAGCAGCAGGGGCGGGGGGACCACAGATACGCAGTATTTT
.	16	TRBV18	few	TRBJ2-3	CASSPIQAPSTDTQYF	TGTGCCAGCTCACCAATCCAGGCCCCCAGCACAGATACGCAGTATTTT
TRBD1	16	TRBV6-5	.	TRBJ1-2	CASSYSRRGRFYGYTF	TGTGCCAGCAGTTACTCGAGGAGGGGGCGCTTCTATGGCTACACCTTC
.	17	TRBV18	.	TRBJ2-6	CASSPQGPSSGANVLTF	TGTGCCAGCTCACCCCAGGGGCCAAGCTCTGGGGCCAACGTCCTGACTTTC
TRBD1	16	TRBV5-1	few	TRBJ2-7	CASSPSPGQGAYEQYF	TGCGCCAGCAGCCCATCCCCGGGACAGGGGGCGTACGAGCAGTACTTC
.	11	TRBV20-1	.	TRBJ2-7	CSARESGEQYF	TGCAGTGCTAGGGAGAGCGGGGAGCAGTACTTC
TRBD1	13	TRBV19	.	TRBJ2-3	CASRDRNTDTQYF	TGTGCCAGTAGGGACAGGAACACAGATACGCAGTATTTT
TRBD2	15	TRBV2	.	TRBJ2-1	CASRRGAGDYNEQFF	TGTGCCAGCAGAAGAGGGGCGGGAGACTACAATGAGCAGTTCTTC
.	12	TRBV9	.	TRBJ1-6	CASSGYNSPLHF	TGTGCCAGCAGCGGATATAATTCACCCCTCCACTTT
TRBD1	17	TRBV10-3	.	TRBJ2-4	CAIRDSGTGTTKNIQYF	TGTGCCATCAGGGATTCCGGGACAGGGACGACCAAAAACATTCAGTACTTC
TRBD2	13	TRBV29-1	.	TRBJ2-3	CSVVIAGEDTQYF	TGCAGCGTTGTTATAGCGGGAGAAGATACGCAGTATTTT
TRBD2	15	TRBV4-1	many	TRBJ2-1	CASSRQVAGGLEQFF	TGCGCCAGCAGCCGTCAAGTAGCGGGAGGGCTTGAGCAGTTCTTC
.	15	TRBV2	.	TRBJ1-6	CASSEAPGDNSPLHF	TGTGCCAGCAGTGAAGCCCCAGGGGATAATTCACCCCTCCACTTT
TRBD2	18	TRBV5-1	.	TRBJ2-1	CASSLAGSGRISGDEQFF	TGCGCCAGCAGCTTGGCCGGTAGCGGGAGGATCAGCGGGGATGAGCAGTTCTTC
TRBD1	16	TRBV24-1	.	TRBJ2-3	CATSVSTGRVTDTQYF	TGTGCCACCAGTGTCTCGACAGGGCGCGTCACAGATACGCAGTATTTT